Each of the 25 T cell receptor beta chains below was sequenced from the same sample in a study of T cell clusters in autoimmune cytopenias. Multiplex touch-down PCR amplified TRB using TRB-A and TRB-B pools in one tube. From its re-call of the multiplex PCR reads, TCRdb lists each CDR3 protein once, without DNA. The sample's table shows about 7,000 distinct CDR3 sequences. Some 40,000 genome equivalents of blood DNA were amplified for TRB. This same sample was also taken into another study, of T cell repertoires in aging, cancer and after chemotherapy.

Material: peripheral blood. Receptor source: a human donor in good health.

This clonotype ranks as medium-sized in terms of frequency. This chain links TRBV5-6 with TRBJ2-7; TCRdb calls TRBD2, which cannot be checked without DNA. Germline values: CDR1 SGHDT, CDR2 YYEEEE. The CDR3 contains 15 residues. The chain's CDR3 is CASSSPGGFGYEQYF.

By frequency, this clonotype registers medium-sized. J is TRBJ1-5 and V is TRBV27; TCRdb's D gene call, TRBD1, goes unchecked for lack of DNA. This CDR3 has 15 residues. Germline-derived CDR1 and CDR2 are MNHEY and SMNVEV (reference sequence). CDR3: CASSLRQGMYQPQHF.

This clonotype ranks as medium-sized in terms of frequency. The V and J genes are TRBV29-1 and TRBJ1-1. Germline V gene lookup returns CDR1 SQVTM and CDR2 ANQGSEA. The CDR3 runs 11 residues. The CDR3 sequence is CSVLMNTEAFF. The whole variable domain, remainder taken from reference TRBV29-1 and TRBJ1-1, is SAVISQKPSRDICQRGTSLTIQCQVDSQVTMMFWYRQQPGQSLTLIATANQGSEATYESGFVIDKFPISRPNLTFSTLTVSNMSPEDSSIYLCSVLMNTEAFFGQGTRLTVV.

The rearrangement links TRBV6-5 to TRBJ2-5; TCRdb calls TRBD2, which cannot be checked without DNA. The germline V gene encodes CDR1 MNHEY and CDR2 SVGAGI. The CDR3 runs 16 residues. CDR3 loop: CAKQGTSGGAGETQYF.

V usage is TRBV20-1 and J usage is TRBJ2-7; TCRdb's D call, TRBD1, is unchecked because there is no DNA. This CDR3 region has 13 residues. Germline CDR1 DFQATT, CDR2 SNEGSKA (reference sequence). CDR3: CSAAGPPTYEQYF.

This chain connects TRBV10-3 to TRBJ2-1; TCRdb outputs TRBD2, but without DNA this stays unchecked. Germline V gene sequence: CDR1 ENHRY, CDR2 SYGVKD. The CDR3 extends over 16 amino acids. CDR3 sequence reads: CAISARTSGGHNEQFF.

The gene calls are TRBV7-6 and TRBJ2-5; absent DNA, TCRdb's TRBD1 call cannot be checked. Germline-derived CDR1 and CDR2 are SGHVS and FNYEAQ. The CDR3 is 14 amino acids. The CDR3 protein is CASSYKGGEETQYF. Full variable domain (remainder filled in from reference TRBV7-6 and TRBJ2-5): GAGVSQSPRYKVTKRGQDVALRCDPISGHVSLYWYRQALGQGPEFLTYFNYEAQQDKSGLPNDRFSAERPEGSISTLTIQRTEQRDSAMYRCASSYKGGEETQYFGPGTRLLVL.

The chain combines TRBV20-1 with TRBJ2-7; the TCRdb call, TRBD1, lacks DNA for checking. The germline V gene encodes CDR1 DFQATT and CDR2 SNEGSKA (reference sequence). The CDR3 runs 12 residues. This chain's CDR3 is CSAAPRGNEQYF.

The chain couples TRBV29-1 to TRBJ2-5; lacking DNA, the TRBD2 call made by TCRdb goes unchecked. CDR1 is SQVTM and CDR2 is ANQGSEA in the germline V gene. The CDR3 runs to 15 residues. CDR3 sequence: CSVEGASGGQETQYF. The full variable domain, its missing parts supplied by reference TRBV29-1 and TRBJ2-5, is SAVISQKPSRDICQRGTSLTIQCQVDSQVTMMFWYRQQPGQSLTLIATANQGSEATYESGFVIDKFPISRPNLTFSTLTVSNMSPEDSSIYLCSVEGASGGQETQYFGPGTRLLVL.

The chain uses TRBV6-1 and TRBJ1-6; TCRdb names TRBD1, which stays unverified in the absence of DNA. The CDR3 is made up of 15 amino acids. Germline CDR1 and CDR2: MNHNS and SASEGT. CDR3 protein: CASSDRDAGGSPLHF.

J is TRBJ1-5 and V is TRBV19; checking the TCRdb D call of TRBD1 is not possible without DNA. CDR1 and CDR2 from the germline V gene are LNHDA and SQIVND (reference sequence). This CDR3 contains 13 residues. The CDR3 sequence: CASSPGADQPQHF.

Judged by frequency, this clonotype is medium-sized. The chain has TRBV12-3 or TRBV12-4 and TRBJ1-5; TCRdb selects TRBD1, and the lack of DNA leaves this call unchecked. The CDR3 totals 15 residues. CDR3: CASRGGQGPYQPQHF.

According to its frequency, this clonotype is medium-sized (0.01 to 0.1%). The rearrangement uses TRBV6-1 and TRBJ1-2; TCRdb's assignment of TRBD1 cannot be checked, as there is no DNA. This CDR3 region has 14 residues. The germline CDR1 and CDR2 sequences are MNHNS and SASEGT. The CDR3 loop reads CASNRDRGPDGYTF.

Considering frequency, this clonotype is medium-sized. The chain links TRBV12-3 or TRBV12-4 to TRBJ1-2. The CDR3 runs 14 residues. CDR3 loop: CASSLDGSNYGYTF.

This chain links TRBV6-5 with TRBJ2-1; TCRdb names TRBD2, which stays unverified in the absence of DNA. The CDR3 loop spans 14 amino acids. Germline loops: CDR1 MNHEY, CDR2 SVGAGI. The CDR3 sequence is CASSERVEKNEQFF.

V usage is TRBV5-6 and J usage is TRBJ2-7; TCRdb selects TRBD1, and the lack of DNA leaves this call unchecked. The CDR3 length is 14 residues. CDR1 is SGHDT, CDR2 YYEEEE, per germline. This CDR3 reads CASKRTGEAYEQYF.

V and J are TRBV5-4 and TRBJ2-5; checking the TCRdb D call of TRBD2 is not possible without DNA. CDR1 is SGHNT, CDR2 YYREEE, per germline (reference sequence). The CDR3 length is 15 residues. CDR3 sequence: CASSLASGGKETQYF.

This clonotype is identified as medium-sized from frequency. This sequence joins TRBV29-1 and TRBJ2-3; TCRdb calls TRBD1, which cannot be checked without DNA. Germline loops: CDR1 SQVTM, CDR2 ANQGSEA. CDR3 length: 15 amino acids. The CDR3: CSVEGLGQGTDTQYF.

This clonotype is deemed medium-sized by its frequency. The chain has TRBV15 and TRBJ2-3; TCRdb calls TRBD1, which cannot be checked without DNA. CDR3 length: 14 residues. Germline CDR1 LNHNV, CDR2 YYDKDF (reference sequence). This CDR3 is CATSRVGAGDTQYF.

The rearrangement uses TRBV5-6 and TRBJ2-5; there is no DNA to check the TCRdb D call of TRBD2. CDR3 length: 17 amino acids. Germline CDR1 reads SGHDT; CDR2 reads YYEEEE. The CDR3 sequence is CASSLGTSGGAGETQYF.

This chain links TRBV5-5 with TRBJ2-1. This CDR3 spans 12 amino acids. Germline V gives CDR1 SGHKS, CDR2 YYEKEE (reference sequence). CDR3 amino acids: CASSSFYNEQFF.

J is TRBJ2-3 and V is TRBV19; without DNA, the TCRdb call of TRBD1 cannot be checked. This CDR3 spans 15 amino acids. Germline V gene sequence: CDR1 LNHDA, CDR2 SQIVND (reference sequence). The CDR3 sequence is CASSPQGLNTDTQYF.

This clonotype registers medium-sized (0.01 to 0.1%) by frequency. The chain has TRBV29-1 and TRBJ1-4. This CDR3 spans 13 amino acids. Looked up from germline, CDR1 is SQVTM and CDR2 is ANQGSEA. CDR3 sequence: CSVVAATGEKLFF.

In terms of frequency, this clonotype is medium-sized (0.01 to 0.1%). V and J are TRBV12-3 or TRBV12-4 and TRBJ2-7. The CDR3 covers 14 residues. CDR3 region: CASGPLGTPYEQYF.

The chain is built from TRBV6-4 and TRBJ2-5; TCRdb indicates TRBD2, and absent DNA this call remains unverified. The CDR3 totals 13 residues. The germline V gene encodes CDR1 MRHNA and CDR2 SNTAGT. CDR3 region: CASSVGPRETQYF.